The following is a TCR beta chain sequence with its context. Generated by immunoSEQ multiplex PCR, the TCRdb table keeps only in-frame clones and is missing some. The table records 300,000 to 450,000 clones, around 85% of them present only once. This entry is derived from a study of blood T cell repertoires in COVID-19. Study at large: From the United States, Italy and Spain came samples of acute and convalescent COVID-19. T cells, B-cell-depleted T cells, or PBMCs supplied cDNA or gDNA.

This CDR3 comprises 15 residues. Between the trimmed V and J ends, which lost 2 bases and 3 bases, there was a span of 11 bases. Germline loops: CDR1 MDHEN, CDR2 SYDVKM. The sample was peripheral blood. This receptor was obtained from a woman aged 18-30 years with acute or convalescent COVID-19. The chain links TRBV28 to TRBJ1-5; the D is unclear. CDR3 sequence reads: CASSLPGRDNQPQHF. CDR3 DNA sequence: TGTGCCAGCAGTTTACCCGGACGGGACAATCAGCCCCAGCATTTT. The full variable domain, in which reference TRBV28 and TRBJ1-5 provide the parts outside the CDR3, is DVKVTQSSRYLVKRTGEKVFLECVQDMDHENMFWYRQDPGLGLRLIYFSYDVKMKEKGDIPEGYSVSREKKERFSLILESASTNQTSMYLCASSLPGRDNQPQHFGDGTRLSIL.